What follows are 20 T cell receptor beta chains derived from one specimen sequenced in a study of blood T cell repertoires in COVID-19. Assay used: immunoSEQ multiplex PCR; TCRdb lists only in-frame clones, some missing. This table has a few hundred thousand clones, 89% appearing once. The specimen was PBMCs or T cells enriched from blood (not recorded which). The receptors derive from a woman aged 50 to 65 who had been exposed to COVID-19.

J is TRBJ1-5 and V is TRBV30; unclear D gene. Deletions cut 3 bases from V and 1 base from J, with 13 bases between. The CDR3 has 15 amino acids. CDR1 and CDR2 (germline): GTSNPN, SVGIG (reference sequence). The CDR3 DNA sequence: TGTGCCTGGAGGCTGCACTCGGGGAGCAATCAGCCCCAGCATTTT. Amino acid sequence: CAWRLHSGSNQPQHF.

On this clone itself: Relative to the germline gene, one junction end is altered; a read error may explain this. The gene calls are TRBV7-7 and TRBJ2-7, with TRBD2 matching 7 bases. Germline CDR1 reads SSHAT; CDR2 reads FNYEAQ (reference sequence). The CDR3 totals 15 residues. The CDR3: CASSQGPGGSYEQYF. DNA of the CDR3: TGTGCTAGCAGCCAGGGACCCGGGGGGTCCTACGAGCAGTACTTC.

CDR3 residues: CASSPRTGVVNEQFF. For the CDR3, the DNA is TGTGCCAGCTCACCTCGGACAGGGGTGGTCAATGAGCAGTTCTTC. The chain employs TRBV18 and TRBJ2-1, with 9 bases matching TRBD1. CDR1 KGHSH and CDR2 LQKENI come from the germline V gene. Trimming at V came to 3 bases and at J to 6 bases, leaving 6 bases not matched to a gene. This CDR3 contains 15 residues.

The rearrangement links TRBV19 to TRBJ1-6; D might be TRBD1 (5 bases). This CDR3 is built from 17 residues. Germline V gives CDR1 LNHDA, CDR2 SQIVND (reference sequence). V lost 5 bases and J lost 0, with 14 bases in between. Here the CDR3 reads CASSLGAEGSYNSPLHF. The CDR3 nucleotides are TGTGCCAGTAGTTTAGGGGCTGAGGGCTCCTATAATTCACCCCTCCACTTT.

V is TRBV10-3 and J is TRBJ1-3; weak D call: TRBD1 (5 bases). Trimming removed 8 bases from V and 4 bases from J, with 18 bases in between. The germline V gene has CDR1 ENHRY and CDR2 SYGVKD. The CDR3 spans 15 residues. CDR3 DNA: TGTGCCATCGGTTTCGGGGGTTCGGGGGGAAACACCATATATTTT. It encodes CAIGFGGSGGNTIYF.

This clone was recorded only once. The chain links TRBV6-5 to TRBJ2-5; D might be TRBD1 (5 bases). The CDR3 is made up of 12 amino acids. V was pared by 6 bases and J by 13 bases, with 18 bases between. Germline assignment: CDR1 MNHEY and CDR2 SVGAGI. The CDR3 DNA reads TGTGCCAGCAGCCCCCCCCTGGGGCCTCGGTACTTC. Encoded protein: CASSPPLGPRYF.

V and J are TRBV4-1 and TRBJ2-3; 12 bases align to TRBD2. This CDR3 region has 15 residues. V lost 2 bases to trimming and J lost 7 bases; unmatched junction nucleotides: 4. Germline CDR1 MGHRA, CDR2 YSYEKL. This chain's CDR3 is CASSQTSGGWYTQYF. CDR3 nucleotides: TGCGCCAGCAGCCAAACTAGCGGGGGGTGGTATACGCAGTATTTT.

J is TRBJ1-2 and V is TRBV10-3; 7 bases map to TRBD1. Germline V gene data show CDR1 as ENHRY and CDR2 as SYGVKD. This CDR3 has 14 amino acids. Unmatched junction bases numbered 2, after V lost 0 bases and J lost 4 bases. The CDR3 protein is CAISESTGIYGYTF. CDR3 coding DNA: TGTGCCATCAGTGAGTCGACAGGGATCTATGGCTACACCTTC.

The DNA of the CDR3 is TGTGCCAGCAGCCCCCCAGGCGTTGGGAATCAGCCCCAGCATTTT. It translates to CASSPPGVGNQPQHF. The chain combines TRBV27 with TRBJ1-5; D gene uncertain. V lost 6 bases, J lost 4 bases, and 16 bases lay in between. CDR1 is MNHEY and CDR2 is SMNVEV in the germline V gene (reference sequence). This CDR3 region has 15 residues.

The chain joins TRBV10-3 to TRBJ1-6; 8 bases fit TRBD1. V dropped 7 bases and J dropped 7; count of bases not matched to a gene: 12. Germline-derived CDR1 and CDR2 are ENHRY and SYGVKD. This CDR3 spans 16 amino acids. The CDR3 reads CAITDRTGLSNSPLHF. The CDR3 nucleotides are TGTGCCATCACTGACCGGACAGGGCTCTCAAATTCACCCCTCCACTTT.

The rearrangement links TRBV19 to TRBJ2-5; weak D call: TRBD2 (6 bases). The CDR3 is 16 amino acids. Germline loops: CDR1 LNHDA, CDR2 SQIVND (reference sequence). CDR3 nucleotides: TGTCAAGCCTGGAGGGACCATTCAAGCCTTCTGGAGACCCAGTACTTC. As protein: CQAWRDHSSLLETQYF.

V and J are TRBV5-1 and TRBJ1-1; a possible D gene is TRBD1 (5 bases). The CDR3 length is 15 residues. In germline, CDR1 is SGHRS, CDR2 YFSETQ. Between the trimmed V and J ends, which lost 0 bases and 8 bases, there was a span of 17 bases. CDR3 sequence reads: CASSLANGGLGEAFF. As DNA, the CDR3 is TGCGCCAGCAGCTTGGCCAACGGGGGATTAGGAGAAGCTTTCTTT.

The chain uses TRBV2 and TRBJ2-1; TRBD2 matches at 9 bases. The V gene's germline CDR1 is SNHLY and CDR2 FYNNEI. With V trimmed by 2 bases and J by 0 bases, 5 bases remained unmatched. CDR3 size: 17 residues. This CDR3 reads CASSERERGVSYNEQFF. As DNA, the CDR3 is TGTGCCAGCAGTGAAAGGGAGCGGGGGGTCTCCTACAATGAGCAGTTCTTC.

This clone has only one observation. This rearrangement joins TRBV28 to TRBJ1-4, with 7 bases that match TRBD1. V dropped 6 bases and J dropped 7; count of bases not matched to a gene: 14. The V gene's germline CDR1 is MDHEN and CDR2 SYDVKM. This CDR3 has 16 residues. The CDR3 loop is CASSQRQGGWSEKLFF. For the CDR3, the DNA is TGTGCCAGCAGCCAAAGACAGGGAGGATGGAGTGAAAAACTGTTTTTT. Using reference TRBV28 and TRBJ1-4 for the parts outside the CDR3, the full variable domain is DVKVTQSSRYLVKRTGEKVFLECVQDMDHENMFWYRQDPGLGLRLIYFSYDVKMKEKGDIPEGYSVSREKKERFSLILESASTNQTSMYLCASSQRQGGWSEKLFFGSGTQLSVL.

The chain carries TRBV3-1 (or the pseudogene TRBV3-2) and TRBJ2-3, with TRBD2 matching over 10 bases. Germline V gives CDR1 LGHDT, CDR2 YNNKEL (reference sequence). J was trimmed by 1 base and V by 1 base; bases with no gene match: 8. The CDR3 has 18 amino acids. The CDR3 loop is CASSQVERGGRGTDTQYF. The DNA of the CDR3 is TGTGCCAGCAGCCAAGTGGAGCGGGGGGGCCGCGGCACAGATACGCAGTATTTT.

This clone was seen once. V gene TRBV6-5 combines with J gene TRBJ1-5; D perhaps matches TRBD1 (6 bases). The CDR3 runs 15 residues. The V end was cut by 6 bases, the J end by 2 bases, with 14 bases between. Germline CDR1 and CDR2: MNHEY and SVGAGI. The CDR3 region is CASSQQPGGNQPQHF. The CDR3 region has the DNA TGTGCCAGCAGCCAACAACCAGGGGGCAATCAGCCCCAGCATTTT.

The J gene is TRBJ1-4, the V gene TRBV4-2; 7 bases map to TRBD1. The CDR3 is 16 residues long. From germline, CDR1 is LGHNA and CDR2 YNFKEQ. Trimming took 3 bases from V and 5 from J; bases not matched to a gene: 9. Here the CDR3 reads CASSQTPGTENEKLFF. CDR3 sequence (DNA): TGTGCCAGCAGCCAGACCCCCGGGACAGAGAATGAAAAACTGTTTTTT.

The chain has TRBV24-1 and TRBJ2-5; 8 bases align to TRBD2. The V and J ends lost 4 bases and 2 bases, in that order; junction bases with no gene match: 11. The CDR3 length is 17 residues. The germline CDR1 and CDR2 sequences are KGHDR and SFDVKD. Written as DNA, the CDR3 is TGTGCCACCAGTGACCCCCTCAGCGGGGGACGGCAAGAGACCCAGTACTTC. Its translation: CATSDPLSGGRQETQYF.

The rearrangement uses TRBV5-4 and TRBJ1-1; D might be TRBD1 (5 bases). The CDR3 has 14 amino acids. V lost 0 bases and J 7 bases, leaving 13 bases between the germline ends. The germline CDR1 and CDR2 sequences are SGHNT and YYREEE (reference sequence). Here the CDR3 reads CASSLVAGNDEAFF. CDR3 coding DNA: TGTGCCAGCAGCTTGGTAGCAGGGAACGATGAAGCTTTCTTT.

The genes are TRBV6-1 and TRBJ2-3; 7 bases align to TRBD1. Germline values: CDR1 MNHNS, CDR2 SASEGT. J was trimmed by 5 bases and V by 1 base; bases with no gene match: 9. This CDR3 has 16 amino acids. The DNA of the CDR3 is TGTGCCAGCAGTGAAGGGGCAGGGGGATTTCAAGATACGCAGTATTTT. Protein: CASSEGAGGFQDTQYF.